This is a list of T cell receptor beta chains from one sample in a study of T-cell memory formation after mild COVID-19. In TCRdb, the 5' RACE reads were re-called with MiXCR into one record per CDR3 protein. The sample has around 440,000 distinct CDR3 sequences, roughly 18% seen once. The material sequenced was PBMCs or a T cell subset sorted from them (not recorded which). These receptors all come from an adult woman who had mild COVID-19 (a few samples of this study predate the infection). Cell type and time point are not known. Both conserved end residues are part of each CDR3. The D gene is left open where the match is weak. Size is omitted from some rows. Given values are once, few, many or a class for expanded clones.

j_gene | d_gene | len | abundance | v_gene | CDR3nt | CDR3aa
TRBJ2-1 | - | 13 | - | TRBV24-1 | TGTGCCACCAGTGTGGGGGGCTACAATGAGCAGTTCTTC | CATSVGGYNEQFF
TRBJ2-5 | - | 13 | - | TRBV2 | TGTGCCAGCGTTGAGAGACAGCAAGAGACCCAGTACTTC | CASVERQQETQYF
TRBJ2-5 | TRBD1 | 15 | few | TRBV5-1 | TGCGCCAGCAGCTTGGGAGACAGGGACCAAGAGACCCAGTACTTC | CASSLGDRDQETQYF
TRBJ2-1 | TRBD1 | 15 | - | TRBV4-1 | TGCGCCAGCAGCCGGGGACAGGCGAATTACAATGAGCAGTTCTTC | CASSRGQANYNEQFF
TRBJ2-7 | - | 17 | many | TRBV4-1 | TGCGCCAGCAGCATTCAACCACCCGGGGCCACCTCCTACGAGCAGTACTTC | CASSIQPPGATSYEQYF
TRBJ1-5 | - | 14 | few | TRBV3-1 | TGTGCCAGCAGCCAGGGTAATAGCAATCAGCCCCAGCATTTT | CASSQGNSNQPQHF
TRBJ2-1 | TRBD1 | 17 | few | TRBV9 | TGTGCCAGCAGCGTAGACAGGGGGCCCTCAATTTACAATGAGCAGTTCTTC | CASSVDRGPSIYNEQFF
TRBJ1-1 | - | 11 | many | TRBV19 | TGTGCCAGTAGTTCCGGGACTGAAGCTTTCTTT | CASSSGTEAFF
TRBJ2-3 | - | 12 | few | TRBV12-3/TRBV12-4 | TGTGCCAGCTGGGGAAGGGAAGATACGCAGTATTTT | CASWGREDTQYF
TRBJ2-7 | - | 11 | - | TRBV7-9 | TGTGCCAGCTTCGCGGGCTACGAGCAGTACTTC | CASFAGYEQYF
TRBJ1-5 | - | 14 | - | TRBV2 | TGTGCCAGCAGTAGTGCTTCAGGGAATCAGCCCCAGCATTTT | CASSSASGNQPQHF
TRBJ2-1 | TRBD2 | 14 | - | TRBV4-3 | TGCGCCAGCAGCCAGAGACTAGCGGAGGACGAGCAGTTCTTC | CASSQRLAEDEQFF
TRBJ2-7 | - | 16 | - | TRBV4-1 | TGCGCCAGCAGCCAGACCGCACGGGGCCGAACCTACGAGCAGTACTTC | CASSQTARGRTYEQYF
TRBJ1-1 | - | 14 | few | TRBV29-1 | TGCAGCGGAGGACAGCTCCCGGTAGACACTGAAGCTTTCTTT | CSGGQLPVDTEAFF
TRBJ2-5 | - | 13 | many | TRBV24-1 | TGTGCCACCCAACACTTCCGAGGAGAGACCCAGTACTTC | CATQHFRGETQYF
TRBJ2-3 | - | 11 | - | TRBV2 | TGTGCCAGCAGTATCTCAGATACGCAGTATTTT | CASSISDTQYF
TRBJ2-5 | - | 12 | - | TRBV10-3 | TGTGCCATCAGTGAGTCGAAAGAGACCCAGTACTTC | CAISESKETQYF
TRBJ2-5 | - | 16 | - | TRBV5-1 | TGCGCCAGCAGCTTGGGTTGGACACAAACCGGGGAGACCCAGTACTTC | CASSLGWTQTGETQYF
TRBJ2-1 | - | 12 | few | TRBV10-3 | TGTGCCATCAGTGAGTCCACGGATGAGCAGTTCTTC | CAISESTDEQFF
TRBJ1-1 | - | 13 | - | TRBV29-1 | TGCAGCGTTGGAACAGGGAAAGACACTGAAGCTTTCTTT | CSVGTGKDTEAFF
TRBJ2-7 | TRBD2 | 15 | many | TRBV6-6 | TGTGCCAGCAGTTCCCAGACTAGCGGTACCTACGAGCAGTACTTC | CASSSQTSGTYEQYF
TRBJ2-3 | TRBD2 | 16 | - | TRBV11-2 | TGTGCCAGCAGTACCGGGACTAGCGCTAGCACAGATACGCAGTATTTT | CASSTGTSASTDTQYF
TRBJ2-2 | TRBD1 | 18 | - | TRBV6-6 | TGTGCCAGCAGTCTCAACCCCCTGACAGGGGGACCCACCGGGGAGCTGTTTTTT | CASSLNPLTGGPTGELFF
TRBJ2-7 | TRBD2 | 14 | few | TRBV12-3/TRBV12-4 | TGTGCCAGCAGCTATCCGGGACTAGCGGGGGCGCAGTACTTC | CASSYPGLAGAQYF
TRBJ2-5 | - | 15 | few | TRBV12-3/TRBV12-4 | TGTGCCAGCAGTTTAAGGGGCCCTCGGGTAGAGACCCAGTACTTC | CASSLRGPRVETQYF
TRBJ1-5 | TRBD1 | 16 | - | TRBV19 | TGTGCCAGTAGTAGAAGGACAGGGGCAGACAATCAGCCCCAGCATTTT | CASSRRTGADNQPQHF
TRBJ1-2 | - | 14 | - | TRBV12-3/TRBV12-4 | TGTGCCAGCAGCTCGTCCGGGACAAACTATGGCTACACCTTC | CASSSSGTNYGYTF
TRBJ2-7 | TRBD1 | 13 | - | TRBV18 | TGTGCCAGCTCACCAACGACAGGGCTCGAGCAGTACTTC | CASSPTTGLEQYF
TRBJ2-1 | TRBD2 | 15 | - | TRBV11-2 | TGTGCCAGCAGCGCGTTAGCGGGCTCCTACAATGAGCAGTTCTTC | CASSALAGSYNEQFF
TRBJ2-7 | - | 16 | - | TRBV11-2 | TGTGCCAGCAGCTCCCCTGGGGGGCAGGCCTACTACGAGCAGTACTTC | CASSSPGGQAYYEQYF
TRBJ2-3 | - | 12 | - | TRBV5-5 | TGTGCCAGCAGCTCGGATCCCGATACGCAGTATTTT | CASSSDPDTQYF
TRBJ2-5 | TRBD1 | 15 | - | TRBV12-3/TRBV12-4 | TGTGCCAGCAGTCTCCGCCGGGACAGGGAAGAGACCCAGTACTTC | CASSLRRDREETQYF
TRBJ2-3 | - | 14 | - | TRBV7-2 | TGTGCCAGCAGCCCCCGGGTCGTCACAGATACGCAGTATTTT | CASSPRVVTDTQYF